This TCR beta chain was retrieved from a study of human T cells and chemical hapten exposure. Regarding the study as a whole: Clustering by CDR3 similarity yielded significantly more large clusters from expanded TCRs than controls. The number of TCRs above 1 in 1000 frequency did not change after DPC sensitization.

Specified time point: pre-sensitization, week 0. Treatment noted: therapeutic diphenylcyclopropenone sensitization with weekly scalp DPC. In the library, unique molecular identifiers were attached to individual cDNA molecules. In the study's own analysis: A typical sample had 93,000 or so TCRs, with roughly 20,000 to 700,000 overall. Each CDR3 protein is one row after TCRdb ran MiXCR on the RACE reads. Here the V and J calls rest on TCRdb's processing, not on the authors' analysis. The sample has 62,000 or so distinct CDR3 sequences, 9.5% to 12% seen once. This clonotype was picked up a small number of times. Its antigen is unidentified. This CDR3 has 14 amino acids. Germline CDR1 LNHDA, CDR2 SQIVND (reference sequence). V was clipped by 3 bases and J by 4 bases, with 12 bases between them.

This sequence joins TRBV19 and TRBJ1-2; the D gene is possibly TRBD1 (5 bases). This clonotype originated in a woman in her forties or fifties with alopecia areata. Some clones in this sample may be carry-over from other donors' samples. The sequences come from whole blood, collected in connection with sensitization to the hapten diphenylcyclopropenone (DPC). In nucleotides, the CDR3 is TGTGCCAGTAGTATCAACCCTGGGGGCTATGGCTACACCTTC. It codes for CASSINPGGYGYTF.